This TCR beta chain was captured by sequencing in a study of T-cell memory formation after mild COVID-19. Sample barcodes and UMIs were carried by the TCR alpha and TCR beta cDNA libraries that 5'RACE generated with constant-segment primers. One entry per CDR3 protein, called by TCRdb with MiXCR from the 5' RACE reads. The sample consists of some 200,000 distinct CDR3 sequences, over 20% of them appearing once. From germline, CDR1 is LNHDA and CDR2 SQIVND (reference sequence). The length of the CDR3 is 16 residues. V was trimmed by 2 bases and J by 3 bases, leaving 15 bases between them. This clonotype was observed a handful of times.

This clonotype originated in an adult woman who had mild COVID-19 (a few samples of this study predate the infection). Cell type and time point are not known. Specimen: PBMCs or a T cell subset sorted from them (not recorded which). The genes are TRBV19 and TRBJ2-3; perhaps D is TRBD1 or TRBD2 (5 bases each). The CDR3 bases are TGTGCCAGTAGTATATCAGGGACGCGGTGGACAGATACGCAGTATTTT. Protein product: CASSISGTRWTDTQYF.